The next 10 T cell receptor beta chains were all read from a single sample in a study of cytomegalovirus exposure and HLA in healthy donors. Primers: 60 Vbeta forward and 13 Jbeta reverse. Profiled with immunoSEQ multiplex PCR; TCRdb holds only in-frame clones, not every one. This sample carries 150,000 to 200,000 clones, approximately 80% of them seen once, and the ten largest clones take under 2%. The sample was PBMCs. These receptors were taken from a man between 18 and 35 years old in good health and CMV-seronegative.

CDR3 region: CASSHITGQPTATNEKLFF. The CDR3 coding sequence is TGCGCCAGCAGTCACATTACGGGACAGCCGACAGCAACTAATGAAAAACTGTTTTTT. This chain uses TRBV23-1 with TRBJ1-4, with TRBD1 matching over 7 bases. TRBV23-1 is annotated as an ORF whose role is uncertain. The CDR3 has 19 amino acids. The trim removed 3 bases at V and 0 bases at J, leaving 13 bases unmatched.

This clone was found a few times. The J gene is TRBJ1-2, the V gene TRBV7-3; TRBD1 matches 8 bases. The J segment lost 7 bases and the V segment lost 4 bases, leaving 5 bases of the junction unmatched. The CDR3 sequence is 13 residues long. Germline CDR1 is SGHTA and CDR2 is FQGTGA. CDR3 bases: TGTGCCAGCAGCTCACCGACAGGGGCTGGCTACACCTTC. Translating it yields CASSSPTGAGYTF. Together with reference TRBV7-3 and TRBJ1-2, the CDR3 gives the full variable domain: GAGVSQTPSNKVTEKGKYVELRCDPISGHTALYWYRQSLGQGPEFLIYFQGTGAADDSGLPNDRFFAVRPEGSVSTLKIQRTERGDSAVYLCASSSPTGAGYTFGSGTRLTVV.

The V call is TRBV19, the J call TRBJ2-6; perhaps TRBD1 as D (6 bases). The CDR3 loop spans 17 amino acids. V lost 3 bases and J 0 bases, leaving 12 bases between the germline ends. Germline CDR1 LNHDA, CDR2 SQIVND (reference sequence). The DNA of the CDR3 is TGTGCCAGTAGTATGTCACAGGGCCTCTCTGGGGCCAACGTCCTGACTTTC. Residues: CASSMSQGLSGANVLTF. Using reference TRBV19 and TRBJ2-6 for the parts outside the CDR3, the full variable domain is DGGITQSPKYLFRKEGQNVTLSCEQNLNHDAMYWYRQDPGQGLRLIYYSQIVNDFQKGDIAEGYSVSREKKESFPLTVTSAQKNPTAFYLCASSMSQGLSGANVLTFGAGSRLTVL.

The chain joins TRBV2 to TRBJ2-7; the D gene is possibly TRBD1 (6 bases). The CDR3 spans 15 residues. V dropped 8 bases and J dropped 1 base, with 18 bases sitting between them. The germline gives CDR1 SNHLY, CDR2 FYNNEI. This CDR3 is CASGQTAAGSYEQYF. DNA for the CDR3: TGTGCCAGCGGACAGACGGCGGCGGGTTCCTACGAGCAGTACTTC.

This clone was observed a few times. The chain recombines TRBV6-5 with TRBJ2-1; D is perhaps TRBD2 (5 bases). The CDR3 is 13 amino acids. The germline V gene has CDR1 MNHEY and CDR2 SVGAGI. Trimming cost V 0 bases and J 10 bases, with 10 bases left between them. CDR3 loop: CASSYSFGGEQFF. In DNA, the CDR3 is TGTGCCAGCAGTTACTCTTTTGGAGGCGAGCAGTTCTTC.

The rearrangement joins TRBV19 to TRBJ1-1, with 8 bases lining up with TRBD1. Germline V gives CDR1 LNHDA, CDR2 SQIVND (reference sequence). The J segment lost 0 bases and the V segment lost 5 bases, leaving 11 bases of the junction unmatched. CDR3 length: 17 residues. The CDR3 DNA follows: TGTGCCAGTAGTCCAAGGACAGGGTCTTGGGTGAACACTGAAGCTTTCTTT. Protein product: CASSPRTGSWVNTEAFF.

The chain recombines TRBV11-2 with TRBJ2-5; perhaps TRBD1 as D (5 bases). The CDR3 extends over 14 amino acids. Germline assignment: CDR1 SGHAT and CDR2 FQNNGV. Trimming cost V 3 bases and J 4 bases, with 12 bases left between them. CDR3 loop: CASSLMLRGETQYF. The CDR3 coding sequence is TGTGCCAGCAGCTTGATGCTAAGGGGAGAGACCCAGTACTTC.

The V and J genes are TRBV11-3 and TRBJ2-5; 7 bases map to TRBD1. This CDR3 comprises 16 residues. The V gene end was trimmed by 1 base and the J gene end by 3 bases; junction bases not matched to a gene: 8. The germline V gene encodes CDR1 SGHNT and CDR2 YENEEA. CDR3 sequence reads: CASSLGSTGNEETQYF. DNA for the CDR3: TGTGCCAGCAGCTTAGGTTCGACAGGGAACGAAGAGACCCAGTACTTC.

The chain combines TRBV9 with TRBJ1-5; D is possibly TRBD1 (5 bases). CDR3 size: 15 residues. Trimming pared 4 bases from V and 3 bases from J, leaving 14 bases between. From germline, CDR1 is SGDLS and CDR2 YYNGEE. The CDR3 protein is CASSTAGGFNQPQHF. DNA for the CDR3: TGTGCCAGCAGCACTGCCGGGGGTTTCAATCAGCCCCAGCATTTT.

The V call is TRBV19, the J call TRBJ1-6, with TRBD1 matching 8 bases. Germline V lookup: CDR1 LNHDA, CDR2 SQIVND (reference sequence). This CDR3 contains 14 residues. Trimming at V came to 4 bases and at J to 8 bases, leaving 4 bases not matched to a gene. The CDR3 is CASSTGGSDSPLHF. CDR3 nucleotide sequence: TGTGCCAGTAGTACAGGGGGCTCCGATTCACCCCTCCACTTT.